This T cell receptor beta chain is drawn from a study of regulatory T cells in long-lasting Graves disease. As to time point: persistent/refractory GD, antithyroid drugs over 5 years with positive TRAb. There was RNA extracted from PBMCs, and the TCR library was made from it. Guidelines of the American Thyroid Association were used to diagnose Graves' disease. Building the TCR beta libraries relied on iRepertoire HTBI primers, and CDR3 regions underwent Arm-PCR. TCRdb independently ran MiXCR on the multiplex PCR reads; one entry per CDR3 protein. The sample carries a few hundred thousand distinct CDR3 sequences, approximately 25% recorded once. This CDR3 is 13 amino acids long. Germline V gene lookup returns CDR1 SNHLY and CDR2 FYNNEI. Trimming stripped 4 bases from V and 5 bases from J, with 10 bases between.

The sample in question was peripheral blood mononuclear cells (PBMCs), obtained when the disease was refractory, from a patient treated with antithyroid drugs. The TCR was taken from a woman in her thirties or forties with Graves disease. This sequence joins TRBV2 and TRBJ2-3; D gene ambiguous. CDR3 DNA: TGTGCCAGCAGTGTTCGGTTTAGAGATACGCAGTATTTT. Translation gives CASSVRFRDTQYF.